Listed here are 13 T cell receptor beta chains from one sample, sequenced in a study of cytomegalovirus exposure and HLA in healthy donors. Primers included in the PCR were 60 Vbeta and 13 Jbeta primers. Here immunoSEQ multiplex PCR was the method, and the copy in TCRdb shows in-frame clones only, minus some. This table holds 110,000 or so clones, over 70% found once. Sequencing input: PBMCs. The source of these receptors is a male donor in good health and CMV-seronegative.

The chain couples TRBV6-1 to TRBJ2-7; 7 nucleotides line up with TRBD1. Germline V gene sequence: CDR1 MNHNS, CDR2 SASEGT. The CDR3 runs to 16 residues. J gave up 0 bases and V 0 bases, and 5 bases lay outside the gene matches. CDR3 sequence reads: CASSEAGTVLSYEQYF. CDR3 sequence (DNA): TGTGCCAGCAGTGAAGCCGGGACAGTCCTCTCCTACGAGCAGTACTTC.

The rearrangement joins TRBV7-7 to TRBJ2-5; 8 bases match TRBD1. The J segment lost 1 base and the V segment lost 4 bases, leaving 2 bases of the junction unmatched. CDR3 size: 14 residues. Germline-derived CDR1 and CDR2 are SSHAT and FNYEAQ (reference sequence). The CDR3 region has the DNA TGTGCCAGCAGCTCGACAGGGGTCCAAGAGACCCAGTACTTC. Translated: CASSSTGVQETQYF.

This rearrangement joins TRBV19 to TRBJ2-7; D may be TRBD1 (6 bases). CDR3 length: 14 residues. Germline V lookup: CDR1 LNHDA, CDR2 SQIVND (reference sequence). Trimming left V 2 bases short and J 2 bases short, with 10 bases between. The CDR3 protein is CASSIWQGTYEQYF. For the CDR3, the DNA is TGTGCCAGTAGTATATGGCAGGGGACCTACGAGCAGTACTTC.

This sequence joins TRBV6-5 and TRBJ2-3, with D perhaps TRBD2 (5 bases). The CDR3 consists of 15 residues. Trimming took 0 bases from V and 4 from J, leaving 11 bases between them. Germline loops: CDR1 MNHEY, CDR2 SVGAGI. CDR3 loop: CASSYSGVRADTQYF. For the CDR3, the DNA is TGTGCCAGCAGTTACTCCGGGGTGAGGGCAGATACGCAGTATTTT.

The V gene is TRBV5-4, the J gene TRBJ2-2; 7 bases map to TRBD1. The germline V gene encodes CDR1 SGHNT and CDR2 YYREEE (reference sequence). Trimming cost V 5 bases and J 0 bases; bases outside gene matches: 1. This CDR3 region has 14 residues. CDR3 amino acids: CASRGTANTGELFF. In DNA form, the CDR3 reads TGTGCCAGCAGGGGGACAGCGAACACCGGGGAGCTGTTTTTT.

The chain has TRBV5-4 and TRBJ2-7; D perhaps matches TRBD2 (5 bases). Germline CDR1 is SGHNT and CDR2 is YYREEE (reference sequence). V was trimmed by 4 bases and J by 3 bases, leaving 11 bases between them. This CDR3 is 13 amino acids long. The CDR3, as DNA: TGTGCCAGCAGCCATGGAGGACTCTACGAGCAGTACTTC. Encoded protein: CASSHGGLYEQYF. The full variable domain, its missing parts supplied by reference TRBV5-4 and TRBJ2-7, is ETGVTQSPTHLIKTRGQQVTLRCSSQSGHNTVSWYQQALGQGPQFIFQYYREEENGRGNFPPRFSGLQFPNYSSELNVNALELDDSALYLCASSHGGLYEQYFGPGTRLTVT.

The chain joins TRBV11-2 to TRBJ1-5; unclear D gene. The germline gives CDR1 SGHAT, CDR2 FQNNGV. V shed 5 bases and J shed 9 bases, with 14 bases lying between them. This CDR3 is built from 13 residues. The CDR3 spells CASSLGSTWPQHF. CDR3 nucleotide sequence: TGTGCCAGCAGCCTCGGGTCCACTTGGCCCCAGCATTTT.

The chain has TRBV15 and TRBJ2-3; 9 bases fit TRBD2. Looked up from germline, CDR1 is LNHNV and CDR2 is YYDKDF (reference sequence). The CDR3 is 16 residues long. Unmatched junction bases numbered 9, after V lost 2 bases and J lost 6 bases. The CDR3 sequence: CATSRPLAGEGDTQYF. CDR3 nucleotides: TGTGCCACCAGCAGACCCTTAGCGGGAGAAGGGGATACGCAGTATTTT.

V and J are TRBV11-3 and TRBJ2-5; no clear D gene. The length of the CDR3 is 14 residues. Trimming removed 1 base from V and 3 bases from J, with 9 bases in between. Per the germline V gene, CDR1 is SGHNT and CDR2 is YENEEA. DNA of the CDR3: TGTGCCAGCAGCTTAGTGGGCAGTAAAGAGACCCAGTACTTC. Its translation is CASSLVGSKETQYF.

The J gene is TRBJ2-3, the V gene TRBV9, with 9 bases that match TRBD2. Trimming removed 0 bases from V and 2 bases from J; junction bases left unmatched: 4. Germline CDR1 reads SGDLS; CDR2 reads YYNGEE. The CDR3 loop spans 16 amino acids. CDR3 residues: CASSVESGRFTDTQYF. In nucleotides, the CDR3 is TGTGCCAGCAGCGTAGAGAGCGGGAGGTTCACAGATACGCAGTATTTT. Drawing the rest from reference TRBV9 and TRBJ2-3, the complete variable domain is DSGVTQTPKHLITATGQRVTLRCSPRSGDLSVYWYQQSLDQGLQFLIQYYNGEERAKGNILERFSAQQFPDLHSELNLSSLELGDSALYFCASSVESGRFTDTQYFGPGTRLTVL.

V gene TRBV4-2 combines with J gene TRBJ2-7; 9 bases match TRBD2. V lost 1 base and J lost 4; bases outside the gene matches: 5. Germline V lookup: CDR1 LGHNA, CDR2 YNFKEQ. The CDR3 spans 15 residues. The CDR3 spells CASSQASLAGYEQYF. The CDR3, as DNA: TGTGCCAGCAGCCAAGCCTCCCTAGCGGGATACGAGCAGTACTTC.

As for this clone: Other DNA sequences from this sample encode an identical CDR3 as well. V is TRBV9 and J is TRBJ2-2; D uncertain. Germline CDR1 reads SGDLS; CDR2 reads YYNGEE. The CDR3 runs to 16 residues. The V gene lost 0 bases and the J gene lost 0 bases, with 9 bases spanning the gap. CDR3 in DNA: TGTGCCAGCAGCGTAGTCGCTAGTGCGAACACCGGGGAGCTGTTTTTT. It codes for CASSVVASANTGELFF.

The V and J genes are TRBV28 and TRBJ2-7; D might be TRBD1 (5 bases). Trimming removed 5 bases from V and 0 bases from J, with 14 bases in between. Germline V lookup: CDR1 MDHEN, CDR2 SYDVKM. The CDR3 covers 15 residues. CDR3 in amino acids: CASSPLVGRSYEQYF. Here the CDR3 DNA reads TGTGCCAGCAGTCCTCTAGTGGGGCGCTCCTACGAGCAGTACTTC.